Reported below is one T cell receptor beta chain. The antigen remains unidentified. RNA transcripts provided the source from which TCR beta CDR3 regions were amplified. The HTBI primer set drove a first-round RT-PCR of the TCR CDR3. TCRdb independently ran MiXCR on the multiplex PCR reads; one entry per CDR3 protein. The sample lists over 300,000 distinct CDR3 sequences, roughly 13% seen once, with 9.5% to 11% in the top ten. The V end lost 2 bases, the J end lost 7 bases, and 12 bases lay between the germline ends. CDR1 is MGHRA, CDR2 YSYEKL, per germline. The CDR3 length is 14 residues. Fresh 10 ml peripheral blood yielded PBMCs. This sample is drawn from a study of T cells in Graves' hyperthyroidism and ophthalmopathy. Broader study findings: Researchers report that a 13 V-J model separated ophthalmopathy from stable hyperthyroidism.

This receptor was taken from a woman in her sixties with Graves' hyperthyroidism. V usage is TRBV4-1 and J usage is TRBJ1-5, with TRBD1 as a possible D gene (6 bases). The sample comprised blood. CDR3 amino acids: CASSQTTGQQPQHF. CDR3 DNA: TGCGCCAGCAGCCAAACGACAGGTCAACAGCCCCAGCATTTT.